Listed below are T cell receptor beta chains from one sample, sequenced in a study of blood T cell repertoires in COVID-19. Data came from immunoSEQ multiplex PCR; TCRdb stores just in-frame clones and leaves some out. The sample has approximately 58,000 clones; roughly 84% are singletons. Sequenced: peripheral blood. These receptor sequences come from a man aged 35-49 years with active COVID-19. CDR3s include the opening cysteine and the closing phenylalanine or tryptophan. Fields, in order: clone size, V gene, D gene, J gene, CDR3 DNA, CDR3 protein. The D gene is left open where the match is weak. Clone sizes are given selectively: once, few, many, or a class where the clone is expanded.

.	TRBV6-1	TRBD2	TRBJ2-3	TGTGCCAGCAGTGAAGTTGGAGGGAGGGTTAATACGCAGTATTTT	CASSEVGGRVNTQYF
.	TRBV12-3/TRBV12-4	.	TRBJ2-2	TGTGCCAGCAGCTTTAACACCGGGGAGCTGTTTTTT	CASSFNTGELFF
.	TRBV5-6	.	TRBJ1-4	TGTGCCAGCAGCTGGGGGGTTAATGAAAAACTGTTTTTT	CASSWGVNEKLFF
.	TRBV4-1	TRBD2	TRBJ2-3	TGCGCCAGCAGCCAAGATGGGTTAGCGGGAGCAGATACGCAGTATTTT	CASSQDGLAGADTQYF
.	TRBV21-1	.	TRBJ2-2	TGTGCCAGCAGCTCCCCCGGAGGAGGGATCTCGACCGGGGAGCTGTTTTTT	CASSSPGGGISTGELFF
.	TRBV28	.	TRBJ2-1	TGTGCCAGCAGTTTAAGCAGGGTCAGGGGCAATGAGCAGTTCTTC	CASSLSRVRGNEQFF
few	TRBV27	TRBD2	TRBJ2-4	TGTGCCAGCAGTTGGACTAGCGAGAACATTCAGTACTTC	CASSWTSENIQYF
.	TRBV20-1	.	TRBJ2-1	TGCAGTGCTAGTAATCCACTGTATAACAATGAGCAGTTCTTC	CSASNPLYNNEQFF
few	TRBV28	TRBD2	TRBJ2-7	TGTGCCAGCAGTTCTCCGGGACTAGCGGGACGGTCCGAGCAGTACTTC	CASSSPGLAGRSEQYF
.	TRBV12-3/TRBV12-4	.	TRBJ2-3	TGTGCCATCTGGTGGGGCGGCACAGATACGCAGTATTTT	CAIWWGGTDTQYF
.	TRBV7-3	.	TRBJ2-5	TGTGCCAGCAGCTTAACGGCACACCTCGAGACCCAGTACTTC	CASSLTAHLETQYF
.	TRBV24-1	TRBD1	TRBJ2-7	TGTGCCACCAGTGGGACAGGGACCTACGAGCAGTACTTC	CATSGTGTYEQYF
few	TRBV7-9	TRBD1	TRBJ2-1	TGTGCCAGCAGCTTCGGACAGGTATCTATCAATGAGCAGTTCTTC	CASSFGQVSINEQFF
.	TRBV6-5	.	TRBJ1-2	TGTGCCAGCAGCCCCCCCATGGGCAGGGGCGGCTACACCTTC	CASSPPMGRGGYTF
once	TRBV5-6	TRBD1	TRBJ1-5	TGTGCCAATGCCCGGGACAGTAATCAGCCCCAGCATTTT	CANARDSNQPQHF
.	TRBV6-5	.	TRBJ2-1	TGTGCCAGCAACCCGGGTCTCTACTCCGATGAGCAGTTCTTC	CASNPGLYSDEQFF
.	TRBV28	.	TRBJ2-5	TGTGCCAGCAGTTTACAGGCTACACAAGAGACCCAGTACTTC	CASSLQATQETQYF
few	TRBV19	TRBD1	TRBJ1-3	TGTGCCAGTAGGACGACTGGACAGGGTGTAAACACCATATATTTT	CASRTTGQGVNTIYF
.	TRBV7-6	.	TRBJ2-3	TGTGCCAGCAGCCTCAGGGCACCCACAGATACGCAGTATTTT	CASSLRAPTDTQYF
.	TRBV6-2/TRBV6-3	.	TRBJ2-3	TGTGCCAGCAGTTACGCGGTTCATTCTAGCACAGATACGCAGTATTTT	CASSYAVHSSTDTQYF
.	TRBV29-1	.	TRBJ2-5	TGCAGCGTAGACGGTCCTGCGGGCCAAGAGACCCAGTACTTC	CSVDGPAGQETQYF
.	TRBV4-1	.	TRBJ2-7	TGCGCCAGCAGCCAGCCCACCGGGTCCAGCTCCTACGAGCAGTACTTC	CASSQPTGSSSYEQYF
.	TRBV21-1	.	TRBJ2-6	TGTGCCAGTCAGGAGGGGGCCCAAGGGGCCAACGTCCTGACTTTC	CASQEGAQGANVLTF
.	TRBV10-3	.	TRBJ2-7	TGTGCCATCAGTGGACAGGACGAGCAGTACTTC	CAISGQDEQYF
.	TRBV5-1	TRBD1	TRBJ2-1	TGCGCCAGCAGCGGGGGACAGGCTTCGGATGAGCAGTTCTTC	CASSGGQASDEQFF
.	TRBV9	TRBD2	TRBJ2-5	TGTGCCAGCAGCCCCGAGGTTAGCGGGACGGAGACCCAGTACTTC	CASSPEVSGTETQYF
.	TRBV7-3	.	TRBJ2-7	TGTGCCAGCAGCTTATCGGCGCGCAGGGAGCAGTACTTC	CASSLSARREQYF
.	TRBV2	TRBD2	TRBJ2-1	TGTGCCGGCGGATCGGGACTAGCGGGAGTGCAAAGCTACAATGAGCAGTTCTTC	CAGGSGLAGVQSYNEQFF
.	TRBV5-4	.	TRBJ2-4	TGTGCCAGCAGCCCTAGCGTCAAGAACATTCAGTACTTC	CASSPSVKNIQYF
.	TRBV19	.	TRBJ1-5	TGTGCCAGTAGTAGGGGGGACGGGCGCAATCAGCCCCAGCATTTT	CASSRGDGRNQPQHF
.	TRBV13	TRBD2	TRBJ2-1	TGTGCCAGCAGCCCAATCCTTACTAGCGGGAGCAGTAATGAGCAGTTCTTC	CASSPILTSGSSNEQFF
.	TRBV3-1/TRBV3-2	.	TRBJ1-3	TGTGCCAGCAGCCAAGATCTGAGCTCTGGAAACACCATATATTTT	CASSQDLSSGNTIYF
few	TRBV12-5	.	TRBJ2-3	TGTGCTAGTGGTTCGGGACTGACCCCAGATACGCAGTATTTT	CASGSGLTPDTQYF
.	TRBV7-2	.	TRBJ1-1	TGTGCCAGCAGCTTAGCGACGGCAGCATGGGCGGCTTTCTTT	CASSLATAAWAAFF
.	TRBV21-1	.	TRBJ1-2	TGTGCCAGCAGCAAAGAGGTGTCGACAGGGGATATTGAAGCTAACTATGGCTACACCTTC	CASSKEVSTGDIEANYGYTF
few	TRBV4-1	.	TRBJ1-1	TGCGCCAGCAGGAACAGGGCGAGTAACACTGAAGCTTTCTTT	CASRNRASNTEAFF
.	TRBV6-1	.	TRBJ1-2	TGTGCCAGCAGTGAAGGAGGGGGAAGTCCCCTCTATGGCTACACCTTC	CASSEGGGSPLYGYTF
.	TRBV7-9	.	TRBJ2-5	TGTGCCAGCAGCCCATATACAGGGAGCCAAGAGACCCAGTACTTC	CASSPYTGSQETQYF
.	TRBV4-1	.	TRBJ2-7	TGCGCCAGCAGCCAAGAGGATAGCGGATACTACGAGCAGTACTTC	CASSQEDSGYYEQYF
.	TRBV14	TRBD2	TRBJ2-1	TGTGCCAGCAGCCGGGTAGCGGGGTCCTACAATGAGCAGTTCTTC	CASSRVAGSYNEQFF
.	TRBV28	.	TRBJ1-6	TGTGCCAGCAGTTTATCGCAGGGCAATTCACCCCTCCACTTT	CASSLSQGNSPLHF
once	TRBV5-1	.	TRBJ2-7	TGCGCCAGCAGCCCCCGGGGAGCGGCGACCTACGAGCAGTACTTC	CASSPRGAATYEQYF
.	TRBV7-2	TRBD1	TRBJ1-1	TGTGCCAGCAGCTTACGGACAGGGGCTCAAGCTGAAGCTTTCTTT	CASSLRTGAQAEAFF
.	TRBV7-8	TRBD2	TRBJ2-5	TGTGCCAGCAGCTTAGACGTTAGCGGGGGCACCCAGTACTTC	CASSLDVSGGTQYF
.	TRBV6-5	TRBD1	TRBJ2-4	TGTGCCAGCAGTTACTCGACAGGGGAAGGCCAAAACATTCAGTACTTC	CASSYSTGEGQNIQYF
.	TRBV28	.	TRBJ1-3	TGTGCCAGCAGTCCCCGCGATACACATAAGAGGACCATATATTTT	CASSPRDTHKRTIYF
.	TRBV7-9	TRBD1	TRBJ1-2	TGTGCCAGCAGCTTAGGTCAGGACAGGGTCTATGGCTACACCTTC	CASSLGQDRVYGYTF